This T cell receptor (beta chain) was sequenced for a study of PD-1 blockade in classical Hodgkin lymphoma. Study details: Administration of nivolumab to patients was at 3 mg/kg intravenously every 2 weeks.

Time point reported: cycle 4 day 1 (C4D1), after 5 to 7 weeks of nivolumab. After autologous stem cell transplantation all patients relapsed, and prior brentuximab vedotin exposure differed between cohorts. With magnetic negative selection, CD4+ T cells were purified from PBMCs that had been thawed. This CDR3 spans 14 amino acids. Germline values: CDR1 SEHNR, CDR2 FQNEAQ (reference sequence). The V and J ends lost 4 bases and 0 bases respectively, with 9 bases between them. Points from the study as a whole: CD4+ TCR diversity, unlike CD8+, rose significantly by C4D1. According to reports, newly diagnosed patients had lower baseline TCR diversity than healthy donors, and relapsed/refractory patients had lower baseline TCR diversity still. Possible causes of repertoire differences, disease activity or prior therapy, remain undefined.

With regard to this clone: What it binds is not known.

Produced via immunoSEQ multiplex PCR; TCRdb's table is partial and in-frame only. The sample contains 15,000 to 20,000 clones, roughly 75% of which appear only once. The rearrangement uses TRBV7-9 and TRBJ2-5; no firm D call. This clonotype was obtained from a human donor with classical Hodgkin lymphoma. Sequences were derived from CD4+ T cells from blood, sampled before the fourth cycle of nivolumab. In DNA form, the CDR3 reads TGTGCCAGCAGCTCTTTGGCCAACCAAGAGACCCAGTACTTC. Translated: CASSSLANQETQYF.